The 17 T cell receptor beta chains presented below share a single source sample, sequenced in a study of cytomegalovirus exposure and HLA in healthy donors. It was with 60 Vbeta and 13 Jbeta primers that the PCR ran. Sequenced by immunoSEQ multiplex PCR; TCRdb stores in-frame clones only, minus some. The sample table sets out fewer than 130,000 clones. The sequencing sample was made of PBMCs. The receptor source for this set is a man aged 45-60 years in good health and CMV-seronegative.

The chain employs TRBV4-2 and TRBJ1-2; no clear D gene. The V end lost 5 bases, the J end lost 4 bases, and 17 bases lay between the germline ends. This CDR3 spans 15 amino acids. The V gene's germline CDR1 is LGHNA and CDR2 YNFKEQ. The CDR3 sequence is CASSAGSRAPYGYTF. The CDR3 DNA is TGTGCCAGCAGCGCCGGGAGCAGAGCCCCCTATGGCTACACCTTC.

The rearrangement uses TRBV7-2 and TRBJ2-5; D gene ambiguous. Germline CDR1 reads SGHTA; CDR2 reads FQGNSA. V was cut by 1 base and J by 4 bases, with 13 bases left in between. The CDR3 runs to 15 residues. The CDR3 bases are TGTGCCAGCAGCTTAGGATCCATCAGAAGAGAGACCCAGTACTTC. As protein: CASSLGSIRRETQYF.

The chain is built from TRBV12-5 and TRBJ2-7; the match to TRBD1 covers 9 bases. This CDR3 contains 15 residues. The germline V gene has CDR1 LGHNT and CDR2 FRNRAP. The V gene end was trimmed by 5 bases and the J gene end by 4 bases; junction bases not matched to a gene: 9. CDR3 bases: TGTGCTAGTGGTCCGCCAGGACAGGGGTTGTACGAGCAGTACTTC. Encoded protein: CASGPPGQGLYEQYF.

The J gene is TRBJ2-1, the V gene TRBV5-6; 10 bases are shared with TRBD2. Germline V gene lookup returns CDR1 SGHDT and CDR2 YYEEEE. This CDR3 has 11 amino acids. J was trimmed by 14 bases and V by 6 bases; bases with no gene match: 5. The CDR3 here is CASTSGGLEFF. The CDR3 DNA follows: TGTGCCAGCACTAGCGGGGGCCTAGAGTTCTTC.

This chain links TRBV6-5 with TRBJ2-1; TRBD2 agrees at 7 bases. With V trimmed by 2 bases and J by 2 bases, 6 bases remained unmatched. Looked up from germline, CDR1 is MNHEY and CDR2 is SVGAGI. The CDR3 loop spans 16 amino acids. The DNA of the CDR3 is TGTGCCAGCAGTTACCAGACTAGCCCTACCTACAATGAGCAGTTCTTC. As protein: CASSYQTSPTYNEQFF.

V gene TRBV18 combines with J gene TRBJ2-1; 7 bases line up with TRBD1. CDR3 length: 12 amino acids. Germline V gives CDR1 KGHSH, CDR2 LQKENI. With V trimmed by 11 bases and J by 7 bases, 8 bases remained unmatched. CDR3 in amino acids: CAAASGQNEQFF. The CDR3 nucleotides are TGTGCCGCTGCCTCGGGACAGAATGAGCAGTTCTTC.

The V gene is TRBV5-1, the J gene TRBJ2-2; D unresolved. CDR3 length equals 13 residues. V was shortened by 2 bases and J by 3 bases, with 5 bases between the two germline ends. Germline lookup yields CDR1 SGHRS and CDR2 YFSETQ. The CDR3: CASSFGHTGELFF. The CDR3 DNA reads as TGCGCCAGCAGCTTTGGCCACACCGGGGAGCTGTTTTTT.

The chain is built from TRBV7-2 and TRBJ2-1; maybe TRBD2 (7 bases). V shed 6 bases and J shed 4 bases, with 16 bases lying between them. The CDR3 is 15 amino acids. Germline V gives CDR1 SGHTA, CDR2 FQGNSA. The CDR3 region is CASSYTGGQYNEQFF. The CDR3 nucleotides read TGTGCCAGCAGTTATACCGGGGGGCAATACAATGAGCAGTTCTTC.

The chain couples TRBV7-9 to TRBJ1-6; D perhaps matches TRBD1 (6 bases). The length of the CDR3 is 14 residues. Germline V lookup: CDR1 SEHNR, CDR2 FQNEAQ (reference sequence). The germline V and J ends were trimmed by 5 bases and 6 bases, with 11 bases remaining between them. The CDR3 nucleotides read TGTGCCAGCAGCCCTAGGGGGGGTAATTCACCCCTCCACTTT. This codes for CASSPRGGNSPLHF.

The chain has TRBV6-1 and TRBJ2-1; 7 nucleotides agree with TRBD1. Per the germline V gene, CDR1 is MNHNS and CDR2 is SASEGT. This CDR3 has 15 amino acids. V dropped 5 bases and J dropped 3; count of bases not matched to a gene: 7. CDR3 DNA sequence: TGTGCCAGCAGTAACAGGGGTTCCTTCTACAATGAGCAGTTCTTC. This gives the protein CASSNRGSFYNEQFF.

The chain recombines TRBV29-1 with TRBJ1-3; maybe TRBD1 (6 bases). The length of the CDR3 is 14 residues. CDR1 SQVTM and CDR2 ANQGSEA come from the germline V gene. Trimming left V 6 bases short and J 0 bases short, with 12 bases between. CDR3 protein: CSVADSYSGNTIYF. The DNA of the CDR3 is TGCAGCGTCGCGGACAGTTACTCTGGAAACACCATATATTTT.

This chain joins TRBV5-1 and TRBJ1-1; D is unclear. Germline CDR1 SGHRS, CDR2 YFSETQ. The CDR3 spans 15 residues. V shed 4 bases and J shed 0 bases, with 13 bases lying between them. Written as DNA, the CDR3 is TGCGCCAGCAGCCCCCCCCCAGGCCTGAACACTGAAGCTTTCTTT. The encoded protein is CASSPPPGLNTEAFF.

The chain joins TRBV7-2 to TRBJ1-1; 8 nucleotides line up with TRBD1. The CDR3 contains 16 residues. V dropped 4 bases and J dropped 0; count of bases not matched to a gene: 7. Germline lookup yields CDR1 SGHTA and CDR2 FQGNSA. CDR3 residues: CASSSRRDRLNTEAFF. The CDR3 coding sequence is TGTGCCAGCAGCTCTCGACGGGACAGGTTGAACACTGAAGCTTTCTTT.

This chain joins TRBV27 and TRBJ2-5, with 10 bases identical to TRBD1. There are 14 residues in the CDR3. The V gene's germline CDR1 is MNHEY and CDR2 SMNVEV (reference sequence). V lost 6 bases, J lost 3 bases, and 4 bases stayed unmatched. The CDR3 sequence: CASRRQGAEETQYF. The CDR3 nucleotides read TGTGCCAGCAGGAGACAGGGGGCGGAAGAGACCCAGTACTTC.

The chain recombines TRBV2 with TRBJ2-3; possibly TRBD2 for D (6 bases). Germline V gives CDR1 SNHLY, CDR2 FYNNEI. Trimming stripped 7 bases from V and 11 bases from J, with 22 bases between. The CDR3 extends over 14 amino acids. CDR3 sequence reads: CASTPSAGGVGQYF. DNA of the CDR3: TGTGCCAGCACCCCCTCGGCCGGCGGGGTCGGGCAGTATTTT.

The chain recombines TRBV7-2 with TRBJ1-5; possibly TRBD1 for D (5 bases). The V end lost 5 bases, the J end lost 2 bases, and 16 bases lay between the germline ends. Germline assignment: CDR1 SGHTA and CDR2 FQGNSA. There are 16 residues in the CDR3. CDR3 protein: CASSPESGQGNQPQHF. The CDR3 bases are TGTGCCAGCAGCCCCGAATCAGGGCAGGGCAATCAGCCCCAGCATTTT. The whole variable domain, filled in from reference TRBV7-2 and TRBJ1-5, reads GAGVSQSPSNKVTEKGKDVELRCDPISGHTALYWYRQSLGQGLEFLIYFQGNSAPDKSGLPSDRFSAERTGGSVSTLTIQRTQQEDSAVYLCASSPESGQGNQPQHFGDGTRLSIL.

The chain joins TRBV18 to TRBJ2-5, with 7 bases lining up with TRBD1. There are 13 residues in the CDR3. Trimming cost V 2 bases and J 5 bases; bases outside gene matches: 2. CDR1 and CDR2 from the germline V gene are KGHSH and LQKENI. The DNA of the CDR3 is TGTGCCAGCTCACCAATAGGGGGCGAGACCCAGTACTTC. It specifies CASSPIGGETQYF. The full variable domain, rest sourced from reference TRBV18 and TRBJ2-5, is NAGVMQNPRHLVRRRGQEARLRCSPMKGHSHVYWYRQLPEEGLKFMVYLQKENIIDESGMPKERFSAEFPKEGPSILRIQQVVRGDSAAYFCASSPIGGETQYFGPGTRLLVL.